The 27 T cell receptor beta chains below come from one sample, sequenced in a study of metastatic and nonmetastatic thyroid tumors. No treatment had been given to any patient before thyroid surgery. TCRdb called clones again from the PCR reads with MiXCR. This table has about 21,000 clones, under 35% appearing once. The specimen sequenced was blood. Receptors originate from a female donor with papillary thyroid cancer or a benign thyroid nodule (not recorded which). Some clones in this sample may be carry-over from other donors' samples.

The chain recombines TRBV5-1 with TRBJ1-2, with D unclear. The V end was cut by 1 base, the J end by 4 bases, with 11 bases between. The CDR3 loop spans 14 amino acids. Germline V gene lookup returns CDR1 SGHRS and CDR2 YFSETQ. The CDR3 loop is CASSLLTAFYGYTF. The DNA for the CDR3 is TGCGCCAGCAGCTTGTTAACAGCCTTCTATGGCTACACCTTC.

This clone has ten or more counts. This chain connects TRBV3-1 to TRBJ2-3; no clear D. CDR1 is LGHDT and CDR2 is YNNKEL in the germline V gene (reference sequence). The germline V and J ends were trimmed by 0 bases and 6 bases, with 22 bases remaining between them. The length of the CDR3 is 18 residues. CDR3 DNA: TGTGCCAGCAGCCAAGATATTAGTGTTCAGGTTAGTTTTGATACGCAGTATTTT. Translated, it gives CASSQDISVQVSFDTQYF.

This clone was detected ten times or more. CDR3 sequence: CASTVEDTQYF. CDR3 nucleotides: TGTGCCAGCACGGTAGAAGATACGCAGTATTTT. The chain employs TRBV2 and TRBJ2-3; unclear D gene. The CDR3 runs to 11 residues. Trimming took off 7 bases at V and 5 bases at J, with 7 bases between the two ends. Germline V gives CDR1 SNHLY, CDR2 FYNNEI.

This clone counts as medium-sized. The chain recombines TRBV24-1 with TRBJ2-3, with D uncertain. The CDR3 is 14 residues long. V gave up 2 bases and J gave up 5 bases, with 10 bases separating them. The germline V gene encodes CDR1 KGHDR and CDR2 SFDVKD. CDR3 in DNA: TGTGCCACCAGTGATTCCGTAGCAATAGATACGCAGTATTTT. Encoded protein: CATSDSVAIDTQYF.

This rearrangement joins TRBV5-1 to TRBJ2-7, with 8 positions matching TRBD1. This CDR3 has 14 amino acids. Looked up from germline, CDR1 is SGHRS and CDR2 is YFSETQ. Germline trimming cut 2 bases from V and 6 bases from J; bases unmatched to any gene: 7. CDR3 DNA sequence: TGCGCCAGCAGCTTAAGGACAGGGAATGGCGAGCAGTACTTC. This gives the protein CASSLRTGNGEQYF.

As for this clone: At one end, the junction sequence differs from germline, possibly due to a read error. This chain connects TRBV24-1 to TRBJ1-2; TRBD1 might be the D (5 bases). Germline CDR1 and CDR2: KGHDR and SFDVKD. The CDR3 runs 14 residues. The CDR3 DNA follows: TGTGGCACCATTGCTCAGGGTACGGACTATGGCTACACCTTC. This encodes CGTIAQGTDYGYTF.

The J gene is TRBJ2-1, the V gene TRBV12-3 or TRBV12-4; perhaps TRBD2 as D (5 bases). This CDR3 has 15 residues. The germline V and J ends were trimmed by 7 bases and 8 bases, with 21 bases remaining between them. The CDR3 region is CASISHGVPSYEQFF. The CDR3 DNA sequence: TGTGCCAGCATTTCACACGGGGTGCCTTCATATGAGCAGTTCTTC.

The rearrangement links TRBV27 to TRBJ2-2, with 12 bases identical to TRBD2. The CDR3 has 16 amino acids. Germline values: CDR1 MNHEY, CDR2 SMNVEV (reference sequence). Unmatched junction bases numbered 4, after V lost 2 bases and J lost 6 bases. CDR3 region: CASSLASGRVAGELFF. CDR3 DNA sequence: TGTGCCAGCAGTTTAGCTAGCGGGAGGGTAGCCGGGGAGCTGTTTTTT.

This clone was seen at least ten times. V is TRBV18 and J is TRBJ1-2; TRBD1 aligns across 11 bases. The germline gives CDR1 KGHSH, CDR2 LQKENI. V shed 6 bases, J shed 6 bases, and the junction held 3 bases outside the gene matches. This CDR3 has 13 residues. CDR3 in DNA: TGTGCCAGCTCCGGGACAGGGGGAGATGGCTACACCTTC. Translated, it gives CASSGTGGDGYTF.

This clone has at least ten counts. The sample contains more than one DNA sequence encoding this CDR3. V usage is TRBV7-6 and J usage is TRBJ2-5; TRBD2 might be the D (6 bases). The ends were cut back, 1 base at V and 4 bases at J, with 16 bases in the middle. The germline V gene has CDR1 SGHVS and CDR2 FNYEAQ. The CDR3 is 16 amino acids. The CDR3 sequence is CASSLEAAGGGETQYF. For the CDR3, the DNA is TGTGCCAGCAGCTTAGAAGCTGCCGGGGGAGGAGAGACCCAGTACTTC.

The sample holds a few counts of this clone. The rearrangement joins TRBV30 to TRBJ1-5; D may be TRBD1 (5 bases). V was trimmed by 2 bases and J by 2 bases, leaving 13 bases between them. CDR1 GTSNPN and CDR2 SVGIG come from the germline V gene (reference sequence). The length of the CDR3 is 15 residues. The DNA of the CDR3 is TGTGCCTGGAGTCCCCTCGGCAGGGGCAATCAGCCCCAGCATTTT. This sequence encodes CAWSPLGRGNQPQHF.

This clone was seen repeatedly, ten times or more. V and J are TRBV12-3 or TRBV12-4 and TRBJ2-2; possibly TRBD1 for D (6 bases). V gave up 4 bases and J gave up 4 bases, with 10 bases separating them. CDR3 length: 14 amino acids. As DNA, the CDR3 is TGTGCCAGCAGTTATAAGGGGGTCACCGGGGAGCTGTTTTTT. Its translation is CASSYKGVTGELFF.

The chain recombines TRBV20-1 with TRBJ2-1; D may correspond to TRBD1 or TRBD2 (5 bases each). The CDR3 runs to 14 residues. Trimming took 5 bases from V and 8 from J, leaving 19 bases between them. Germline CDR1 is DFQATT and CDR2 is SNEGSKA (reference sequence). CDR3 sequence reads: CSASGTLLTDEQFF. The CDR3 nucleotides are TGCAGTGCTTCCGGGACGCTACTCACCGATGAGCAGTTCTTC.

By sample fraction, this clone is medium-sized. The V call is TRBV24-1, the J call TRBJ2-1; the match to TRBD1 covers 8 bases. The CDR3 is 15 residues long. J was trimmed by 5 bases and V by 6 bases; bases with no gene match: 8. CDR1 is KGHDR and CDR2 is SFDVKD in the germline V gene. As DNA, the CDR3 is TGTGCCACCAGTCGCTCCGGGACAGGAGACAATGAGCAGTTCTTC. Its protein is CATSRSGTGDNEQFF.

By share, this clone counts as medium-sized. This specimen includes other DNA sequences encoding the same CDR3. This chain links TRBV19 with TRBJ2-7; 7 nucleotides match TRBD1. Germline lookup yields CDR1 LNHDA and CDR2 SQIVND (reference sequence). This CDR3 comprises 12 residues. Trimming took 3 bases from V and 5 from J; bases not matched to a gene: 1. The CDR3 region has the DNA TGTGCCAGTAGTATGACAGGGAACGAGCAGTACTTC. The encoded protein is CASSMTGNEQYF.

This clone was counted only a few times. The chain uses TRBV6-1 and TRBJ1-6; a possible D gene is TRBD1 (6 bases). The ends were cut back, 6 bases at V and 6 bases at J, with 12 bases in the middle. This CDR3 contains 14 residues. The germline CDR1 and CDR2 sequences are MNHNS and SASEGT. The DNA for the CDR3 is TGTGCCAGCAGGGGGGGACACTCTAATTCACCCCTCCACTTT. Its protein is CASRGGHSNSPLHF.

This clone is medium-sized within its sample. This chain joins TRBV20-1 and TRBJ2-7; 9 nucleotides align to TRBD2. The CDR3 has 14 residues. J lost 6 bases, V lost 4 bases, and 10 bases had no gene match. Germline CDR1 and CDR2: DFQATT and SNEGSKA (reference sequence). The CDR3 region is CSATGGREGTEQYF. In DNA, the CDR3 is TGCAGTGCTACCGGGGGGCGGGAGGGAACCGAGCAGTACTTC.

This clone was seen only a few times. The chain recombines TRBV28 with TRBJ2-7; 8 bases line up with TRBD1. V lost 3 bases, J lost 7 bases, and 8 bases stayed unmatched. The CDR3 is 14 amino acids. The germline CDR1 and CDR2 sequences are MDHEN and SYDVKM. CDR3 bases: TGTGCCAGCAGTTTCGGTGGCAGGGGGCGTGAGCAGTACTTC. This gives the protein CASSFGGRGREQYF.

The sample holds many counts of this clone. This chain connects TRBV5-1 to TRBJ2-5, with TRBD1 matching over 8 bases. The CDR3 length is 14 residues. Germline trimming cut 5 bases from V and 4 bases from J; bases unmatched to any gene: 7. Germline assignment: CDR1 SGHRS and CDR2 YFSETQ. Here the CDR3 DNA reads TGCGCCAGCAGATCCTCCGACAGGGGAGAGACCCAGTACTTC. This encodes CASRSSDRGETQYF.

In this sample, this clone turned up many times. The J gene is TRBJ2-1, the V gene TRBV29-1, with TRBD1 matching over 10 bases. Trimming took 7 bases from V and 3 from J; bases not matched to a gene: 3. The CDR3 is made up of 13 amino acids. Germline V gene sequence: CDR1 SQVTM, CDR2 ANQGSEA. CDR3 sequence reads: CSEGQGGYNEQFF. The CDR3, as DNA: TGCAGCGAAGGACAGGGGGGCTACAATGAGCAGTTCTTC.

The chain has TRBV28 and TRBJ2-6, with D perhaps matching TRBD1 (5 bases). The V end was cut by 7 bases, the J end by 16 bases, with 20 bases between. Looked up from germline, CDR1 is MDHEN and CDR2 is SYDVKM. This CDR3 has 13 amino acids. CDR3 DNA sequence: TGTGCCAGCACACCCCCTGGGGCCAACATACTGACTTTC. This codes for CASTPPGANILTF.

In its sample, this clone was seen a few times. V is TRBV6-1 and J is TRBJ2-1; D perhaps matches TRBD1 (6 bases). The CDR3 consists of 14 residues. V was pared by 10 bases and J by 5 bases, with 18 bases between. CDR1 and CDR2 from the germline V gene are MNHNS and SASEGT. DNA of the CDR3: TGTGCCACCCACGGGACACGTTCCAACAATGAGCAGTTCTTC. Its protein is CATHGTRSNNEQFF.

The CDR3 sequence: CASIPRAADQNYGYTF. Written as DNA, the CDR3 is TGTGCCAGCATCCCGAGGGCAGCGGACCAAAACTATGGCTACACCTTC. V usage is TRBV6-2 or TRBV6-3 and J usage is TRBJ1-2; D gene uncertain. Trimming cost V 7 bases and J 2 bases, with 20 bases left between them. The length of the CDR3 is 16 residues. Germline V gene lookup returns CDR1 MNHEY and CDR2 SVGEGT.

As concerns this clone: One end of the junction fails to match germline, which may point to a read error. Within the sample, other DNA sequences also encode this same CDR3. This chain connects TRBV15 to TRBJ2-7, with D unclear. This CDR3 has 17 residues. CDR1 LNHNV and CDR2 YYDKDF come from the germline V gene (reference sequence). Here the CDR3 DNA reads TGTGCCACCAGCAGACACGCACACTCCCGTCACACCTACGCGCAGTACTTC. Protein: CATSRHAHSRHTYAQYF.

The chain employs TRBV28 and TRBJ2-7, with D unresolved. V lost 3 bases, J lost 5 bases, and 5 bases lay in between. This CDR3 is 11 amino acids long. Per the germline V gene, CDR1 is MDHEN and CDR2 is SYDVKM. CDR3 loop: CASSFGDEQYF. CDR3 coding DNA: TGTGCCAGCAGTTTTGGAGACGAGCAGTACTTC.

This clone qualifies as medium-sized. This sequence joins TRBV6-2 or TRBV6-3 and TRBJ1-5; 7 bases are a match to TRBD1. Germline V lookup: CDR1 MNHEY, CDR2 SVGEGT. Losses at the gene ends were 7 bases for V and 4 bases for J; bases not matched to a gene: 7. The CDR3 contains 14 residues. CDR3 in amino acids: CASNPDRNNQPQHF. CDR3 sequence (DNA): TGTGCCAGCAACCCGGACAGGAATAATCAGCCCCAGCATTTT.

This clone was observed once. The rearrangement joins TRBV7-2 to TRBJ2-7; D is ambiguous. The CDR3 is 13 residues long. The germline V and J ends were trimmed by 2 bases and 4 bases, with 9 bases remaining between them. The V gene's germline CDR1 is SGHTA and CDR2 FQGNSA. The chain's CDR3 is CASSLRTVYEQYF. The CDR3 bases are TGTGCCAGCAGCTTAAGGACGGTTTACGAGCAGTACTTC.